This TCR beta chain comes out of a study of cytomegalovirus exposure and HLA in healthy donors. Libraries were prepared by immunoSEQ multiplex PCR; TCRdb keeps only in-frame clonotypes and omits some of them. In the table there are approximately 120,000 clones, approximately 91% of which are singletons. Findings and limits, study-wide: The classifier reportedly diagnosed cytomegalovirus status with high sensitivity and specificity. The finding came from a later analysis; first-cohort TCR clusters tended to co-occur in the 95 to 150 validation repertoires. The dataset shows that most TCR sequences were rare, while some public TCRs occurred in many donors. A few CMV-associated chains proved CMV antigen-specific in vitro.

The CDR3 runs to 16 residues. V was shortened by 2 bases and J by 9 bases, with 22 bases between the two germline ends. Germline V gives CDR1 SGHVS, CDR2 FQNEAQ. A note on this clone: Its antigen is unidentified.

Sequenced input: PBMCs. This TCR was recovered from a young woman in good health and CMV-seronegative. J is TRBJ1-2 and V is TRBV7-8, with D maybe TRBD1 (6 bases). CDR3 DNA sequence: TGTGCCAGCAGCTTATGGACACAGGGTGAAGCCCTACGCTACACCTTC. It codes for CASSLWTQGEALRYTF.